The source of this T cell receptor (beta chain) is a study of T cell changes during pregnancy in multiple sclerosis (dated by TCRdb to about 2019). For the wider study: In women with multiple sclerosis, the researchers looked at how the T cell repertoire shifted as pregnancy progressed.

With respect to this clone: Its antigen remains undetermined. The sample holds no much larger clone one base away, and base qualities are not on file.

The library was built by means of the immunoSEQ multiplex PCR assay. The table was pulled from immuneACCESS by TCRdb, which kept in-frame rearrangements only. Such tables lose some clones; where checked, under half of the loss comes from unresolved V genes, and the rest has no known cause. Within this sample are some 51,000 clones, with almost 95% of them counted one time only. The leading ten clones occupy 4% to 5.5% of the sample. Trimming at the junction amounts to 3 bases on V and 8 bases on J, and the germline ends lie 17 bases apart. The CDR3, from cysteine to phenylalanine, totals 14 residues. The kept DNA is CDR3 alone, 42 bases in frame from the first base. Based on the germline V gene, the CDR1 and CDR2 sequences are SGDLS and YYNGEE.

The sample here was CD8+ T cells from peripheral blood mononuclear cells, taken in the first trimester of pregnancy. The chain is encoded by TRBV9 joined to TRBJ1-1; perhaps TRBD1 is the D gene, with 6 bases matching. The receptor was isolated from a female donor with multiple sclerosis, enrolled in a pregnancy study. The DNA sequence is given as TGTGCCAGCAGCGCCGATCCGAAGGGGACAGAAGCTTTCTTT. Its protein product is CASSADPKGTEAFF.